These T cell receptor beta chains were read from a single sample in a study of CD8 T cells in ankylosing spondylitis. TCRdb analysed the 5' RACE reads with MiXCR anew, one entry per CDR3 protein. The sample shows some 840,000 distinct CDR3 sequences, about 12% of them seen only once. The sample consisted of blood, either unsorted or a sorted T cell fraction (not recorded which). These receptors all stem from a male donor with ankylosing spondylitis. Each CDR3 is given without its conserved first and last residue.

J: TRBJ2-3
length: 13
V: TRBV6-2/TRBV6-3
CDR3: ASSYSAGGTDTQY

J: TRBJ1-2
length: 13
V: TRBV6-1
CDR3: ASKRQGPANYGYT

J: TRBJ2-3
length: 10
V: TRBV2
CDR3: ASCERDSKQY

J: TRBJ2-7
length: 11
V: TRBV5-1
CDR3: ASSRGLADEQY

J: TRBJ2-1
length: 8
V: TRBV7-8
CDR3: ATRFDEQF

J: TRBJ2-5
length: 13
V: TRBV3-1
CDR3: ASSQRQGPQETQY

J: TRBJ2-1
length: 12
V: TRBV7-6
CDR3: ATRGGPVGGEQF

J: TRBJ1-1
length: 12
V: TRBV6-5
CDR3: ASSYTASNTEAF

J: TRBJ2-7
length: 12
V: TRBV27
CDR3: ASSLQGVGYEQY

J: TRBJ1-1
length: 16
V: TRBV4-3
CDR3: ASSQVRGHEIMNTEAF

J: TRBJ2-2
length: 14
V: TRBV21-1
CDR3: ASSARNRGHTGELF

J: TRBJ2-1
length: 13
V: TRBV11-3
CDR3: ASSTIGLAGAEQF

J: TRBJ2-1
length: 12
V: TRBV10-1
CDR3: ASSMDGSYNEQF

J: TRBJ2-1
length: 13
V: TRBV29-1
CDR3: SVEDRGGTYNEQF

J: TRBJ2-1
length: 12
V: TRBV29-1
CDR3: SVRPSRIYNEQF

J: TRBJ2-2
length: 12
V: TRBV7-2
CDR3: ASSWDRGSGELF

J: TRBJ2-3
length: 14
V: TRBV7-9
CDR3: ASTRGKSGRADTQY

J: TRBJ2-7
length: 13
V: TRBV15
CDR3: ATRDRCRARGEQY

J: TRBJ2-1
length: 14
V: TRBV27
CDR3: ASSFKAGSSYNEQF

J: TRBJ1-1
length: 11
V: TRBV10-3
CDR3: AISRTANTEAF

J: TRBJ2-7
length: 12
V: TRBV7-2
CDR3: ASSLEGRVSEQY

J: TRBJ2-5
length: 16
V: TRBV4-1
CDR3: ASSQGYGSGRGAETQY

J: TRBJ1-1
length: 10
V: TRBV6-5
CDR3: ASKLSHTEAF